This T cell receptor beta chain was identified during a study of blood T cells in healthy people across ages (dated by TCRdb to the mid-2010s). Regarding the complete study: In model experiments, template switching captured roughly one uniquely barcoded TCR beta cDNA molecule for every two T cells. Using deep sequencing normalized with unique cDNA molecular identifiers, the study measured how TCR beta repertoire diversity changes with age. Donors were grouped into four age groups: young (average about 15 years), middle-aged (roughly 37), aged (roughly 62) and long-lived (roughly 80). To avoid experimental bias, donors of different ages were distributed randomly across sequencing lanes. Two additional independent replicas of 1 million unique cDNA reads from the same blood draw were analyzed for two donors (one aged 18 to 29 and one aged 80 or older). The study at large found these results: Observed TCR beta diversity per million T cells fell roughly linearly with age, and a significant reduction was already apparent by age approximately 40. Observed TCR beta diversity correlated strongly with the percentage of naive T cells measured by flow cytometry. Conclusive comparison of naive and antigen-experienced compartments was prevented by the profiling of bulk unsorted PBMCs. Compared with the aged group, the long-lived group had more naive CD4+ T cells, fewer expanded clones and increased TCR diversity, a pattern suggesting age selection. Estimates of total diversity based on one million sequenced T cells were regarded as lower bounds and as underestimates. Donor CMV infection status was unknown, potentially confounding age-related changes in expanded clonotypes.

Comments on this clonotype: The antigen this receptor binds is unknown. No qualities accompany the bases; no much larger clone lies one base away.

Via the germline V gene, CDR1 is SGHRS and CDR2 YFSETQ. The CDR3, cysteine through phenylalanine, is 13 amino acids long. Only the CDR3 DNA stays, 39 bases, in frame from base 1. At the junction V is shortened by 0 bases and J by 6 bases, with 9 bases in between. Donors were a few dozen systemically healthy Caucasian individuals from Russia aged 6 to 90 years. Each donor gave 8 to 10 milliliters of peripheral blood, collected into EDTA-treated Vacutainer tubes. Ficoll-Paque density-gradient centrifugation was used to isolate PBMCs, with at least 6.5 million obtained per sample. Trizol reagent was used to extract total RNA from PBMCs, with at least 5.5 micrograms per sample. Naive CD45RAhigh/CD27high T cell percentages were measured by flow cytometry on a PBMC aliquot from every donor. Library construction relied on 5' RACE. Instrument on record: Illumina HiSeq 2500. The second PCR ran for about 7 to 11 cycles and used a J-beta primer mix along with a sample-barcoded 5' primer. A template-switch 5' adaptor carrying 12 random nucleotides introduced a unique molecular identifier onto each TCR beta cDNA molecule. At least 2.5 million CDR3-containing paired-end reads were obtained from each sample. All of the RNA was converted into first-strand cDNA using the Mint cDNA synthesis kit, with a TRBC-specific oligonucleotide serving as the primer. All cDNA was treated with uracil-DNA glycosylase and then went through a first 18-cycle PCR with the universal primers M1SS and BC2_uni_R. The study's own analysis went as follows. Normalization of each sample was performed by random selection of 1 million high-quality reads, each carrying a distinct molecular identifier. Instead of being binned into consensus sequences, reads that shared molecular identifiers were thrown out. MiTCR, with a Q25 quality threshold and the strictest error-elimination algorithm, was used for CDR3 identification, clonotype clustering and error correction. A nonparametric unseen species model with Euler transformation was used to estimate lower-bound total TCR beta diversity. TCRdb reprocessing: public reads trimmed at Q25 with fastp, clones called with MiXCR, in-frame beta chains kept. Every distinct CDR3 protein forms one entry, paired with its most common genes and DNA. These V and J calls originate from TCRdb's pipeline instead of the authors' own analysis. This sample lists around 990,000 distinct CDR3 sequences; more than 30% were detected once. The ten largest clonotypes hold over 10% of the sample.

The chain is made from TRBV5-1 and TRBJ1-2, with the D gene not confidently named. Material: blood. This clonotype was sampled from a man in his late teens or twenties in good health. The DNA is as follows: TGCGCCAGCAGCTTGGTAGTCCAGAATGGCTACACCTTC. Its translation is CASSLVVQNGYTF.